This paragraph reports one TCR beta chain. This clone occurred a few times. What antigen it recognizes has not been identified. Per-nucleotide qualities are absent, and no much larger clonotype sits a single base away. The record originates from a study of PD-1 blockade in classical Hodgkin lymphoma (dated by TCRdb to 2020 to 2022). About the investigation overall: Nivolumab dosing was 3 mg/kg intravenously every 2 weeks, continuing until either disease progression or unacceptable toxicity. The study used CyTOF and TCR beta sequencing to define a peripheral blood immune signature of response to PD-1 blockade in classical Hodgkin lymphoma.

The Qiagen DNeasy kit was used to extract genomic DNA from unsorted PBMCs and from the negatively selected CD4+ and CD8+ fractions. Using primers that anneal to V and J segments, immunoSEQ multiplex PCR amplified the TCR beta CDR3 regions. A synthetic immune receptor repertoire was used to minimize amplification bias, and remaining bias was computationally removed after sequencing. The paper's processing steps were these. Repertoire diversity was quantified as the Shannon entropy index using custom Python scripts. The unsorted, CD4+ and CD8+ repertoires were each analyzed separately, with the exception of combined analyses, where CD4+ and CD8+ sequences were merged in silico. Clonal expansion was defined as a frequency increase of at least 2-fold after treatment compared with C1D1, and clones undetected at baseline were assigned a pseudocount of 0.5. Clones with 0 or 1 copy at C1D1 were classified as singleton clones, and clones with 2 or more copies were classified as non-singleton clones. Clones expanded in unsorted samples were labelled as CD4+, CD8+ or unknown by matching protein sequences in sorted samples from the same patient. Wilcoxon tests on paired samples were used to test diversity changes from C1D1 to C4D1. TCRdb re-hosts the immuneACCESS table, in-frame sequences only. Its copies lack some clones; in the studies checked, an unresolved V gene accounts for under half of them, and the cause for the rest is not known. V and J calls and clone size are copied from that table; D and trimming were computed from the DNA. This sample comprises roughly 47,000 clones, over 70% of them detected only once. The top ten clones comprise around 20% of the sample.

Here is what the overall study found, with its caveats: Diversity was lower in patients who began nivolumab less than 1 year after ASCT, so these patients were left out of later analyses to avoid confounding by immune reconstitution. Baseline diversity similar to that of newly diagnosed patients was observed in trial patients achieving complete response, whereas significantly lower diversity was observed in partial responders and progressors. CD4+ but not CD8+ TCR diversity rose significantly by C4D1 (p=0.0027 vs p=0.16), most apparent in complete responders (p=0.02). The study covered only a single clinical trial cohort, and the causes of the repertoire differences, possibly disease activity or prior therapy, were still not defined. Baseline TCR diversity was reported as lower in newly diagnosed patients than in healthy donors, and lower still in relapsed/refractory patients.

The germline V gene (reference sequence) provides CDR1 SEHNR and CDR2 FQNEAQ. Between the V and J ends, shortened by 2 bases and 7 bases respectively, the junction contains 9 bases. The CDR3 runs 14 amino acids, cysteine and phenylalanine included. Only the CDR3 region is kept as DNA, spanning 42 bases read in frame from base 1. The sample's time point label, decoded: cycle 2 day 1 (C2D1) of nivolumab. Every trial patient had relapsed after autologous stem cell transplantation, and cohorts A, B and C differed in prior brentuximab vedotin exposure. The trial cohort comprised a few dozen patients with relapsed/refractory classical Hodgkin lymphoma whose best overall responses were complete response, partial response or progressive disease. In the multi-cohort phase II CheckMate 205 trial, trial patients received single-agent nivolumab. Best overall response was determined by an independent review committee according to the 2007 International Working Group response criteria. PBMCs from the trial were collected at three points: immediately before nivolumab initiation (C1D1), and during therapy at cycle 2 day 1 and cycle 4 day 1. Peripheral blood was collected in 8 mL Vacutainer Cell Preparation Tubes, from which PBMCs were isolated by centrifugation and then cryopreserved.

The sample here was peripheral blood mononuclear cells (PBMCs), taken before the second cycle of nivolumab. This clonotype originated in a human donor with classical Hodgkin lymphoma. The chain was built from TRBV7-9 and TRBJ2-6; there is no confident call for the D gene. The CDR3 region: CASSLIIPANVLTF. Read as DNA, the sequence is TGTGCCAGCAGCTTAATTATCCCCGCCAACGTCCTGACTTTC.